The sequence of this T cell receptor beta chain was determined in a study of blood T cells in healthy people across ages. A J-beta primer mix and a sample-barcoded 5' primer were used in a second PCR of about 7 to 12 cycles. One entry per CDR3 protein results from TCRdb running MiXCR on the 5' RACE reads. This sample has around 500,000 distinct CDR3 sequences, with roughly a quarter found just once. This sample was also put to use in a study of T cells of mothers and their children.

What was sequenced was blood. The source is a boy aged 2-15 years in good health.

CDR3 region: CASRVSSYNSPLHF. CDR3 DNA: TGTGCCAGCAGAGTAAGCTCCTATAATTCACCCCTCCACTTT. This sequence joins TRBV2 and TRBJ1-6, with no clear D. Germline loops: CDR1 SNHLY, CDR2 FYNNEI. With 6 bases removed from V and 0 bases from J, the gap between germline ends came to 6 bases. The length of the CDR3 is 14 residues.